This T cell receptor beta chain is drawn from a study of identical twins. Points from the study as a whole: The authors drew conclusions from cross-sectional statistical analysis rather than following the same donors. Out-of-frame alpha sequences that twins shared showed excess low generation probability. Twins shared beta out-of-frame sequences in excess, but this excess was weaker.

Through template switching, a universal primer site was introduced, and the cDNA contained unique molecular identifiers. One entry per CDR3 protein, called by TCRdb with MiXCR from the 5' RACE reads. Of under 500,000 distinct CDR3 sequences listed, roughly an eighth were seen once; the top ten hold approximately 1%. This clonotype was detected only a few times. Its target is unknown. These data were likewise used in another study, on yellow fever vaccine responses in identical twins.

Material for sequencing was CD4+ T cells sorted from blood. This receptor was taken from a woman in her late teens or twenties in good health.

The CDR3 nucleotides read TGCGCCAGCAGCCAAGGGACAGGGGGCGACTATGGCTACACCTTC. Protein product: CASSQGTGGDYGYTF. The chain recombines TRBV4-3 with TRBJ1-2; TRBD1 aligns across 11 bases. The CDR3 spans 15 residues. Germline CDR1 and CDR2: LGHNA and YSLEER. Trimming at V came to 1 base and at J to 3 bases, leaving 1 base not matched to a gene.